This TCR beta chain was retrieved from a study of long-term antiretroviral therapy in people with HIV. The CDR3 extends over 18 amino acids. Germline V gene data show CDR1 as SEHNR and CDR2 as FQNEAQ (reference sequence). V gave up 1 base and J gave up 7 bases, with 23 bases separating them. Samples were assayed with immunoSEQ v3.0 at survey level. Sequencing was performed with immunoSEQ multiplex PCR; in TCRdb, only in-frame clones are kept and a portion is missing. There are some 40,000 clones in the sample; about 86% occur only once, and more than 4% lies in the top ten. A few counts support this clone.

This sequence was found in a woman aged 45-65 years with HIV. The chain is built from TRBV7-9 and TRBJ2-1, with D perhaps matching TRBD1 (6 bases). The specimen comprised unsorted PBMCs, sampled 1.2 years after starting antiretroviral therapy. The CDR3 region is CASSLGVRRGPTTNEQFF. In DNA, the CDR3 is TGTGCCAGCAGCTTAGGGGTCCGCAGGGGCCCCACCACAAATGAGCAGTTCTTC.